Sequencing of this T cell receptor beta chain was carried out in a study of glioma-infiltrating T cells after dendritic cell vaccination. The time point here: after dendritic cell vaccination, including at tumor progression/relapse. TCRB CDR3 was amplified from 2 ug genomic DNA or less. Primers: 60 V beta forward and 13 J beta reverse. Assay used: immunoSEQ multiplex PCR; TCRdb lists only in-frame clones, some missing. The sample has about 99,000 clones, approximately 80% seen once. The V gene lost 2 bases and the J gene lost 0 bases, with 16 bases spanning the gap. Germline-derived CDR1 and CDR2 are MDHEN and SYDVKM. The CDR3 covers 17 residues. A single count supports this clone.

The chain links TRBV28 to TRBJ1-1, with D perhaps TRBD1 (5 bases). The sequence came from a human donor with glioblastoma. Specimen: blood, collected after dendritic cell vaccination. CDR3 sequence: CASSLQGSYSMNTEAFF. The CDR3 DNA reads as TGTGCCAGCAGTTTACAGGGATCATATTCGATGAACACTGAAGCTTTCTTT.